Below are 4 T cell receptor beta chains sequenced from a single sample in a study of metastatic and nonmetastatic thyroid tumors. Not a single patient had been given any form of treatment at any point before undergoing thyroid surgery. TCRdb reanalyzed the PCR reads with MiXCR. Of approximately 16,000 clones listed, roughly a third were seen once; the top ten hold roughly 13%. Sequencing was done on a sample of tumor tissue. The receptors here all came from a male donor with papillary thyroid cancer or a benign thyroid nodule (not recorded which). Some clones in this sample may be carry-over from other donors' samples.

This clone was seen repeatedly, ten times or more. The chain carries TRBV28 and TRBJ2-3, with 9 bases lining up with TRBD1. In germline, CDR1 is MDHEN, CDR2 SYDVKM. J gave up 4 bases and V 5 bases, and 13 bases lay outside the gene matches. The CDR3 runs 17 residues. CDR3 sequence: CASSTSGTGMHADTQYF. The DNA for the CDR3 is TGTGCCAGCAGTACCTCCGGGACAGGGATGCATGCAGATACGCAGTATTTT. The full variable domain, in which reference TRBV28 and TRBJ2-3 provide the parts outside the CDR3, is DVKVTQSSRYLVKRTGEKVFLECVQDMDHENMFWYRQDPGLGLRLIYFSYDVKMKEKGDIPEGYSVSREKKERFSLILESASTNQTSMYLCASSTSGTGMHADTQYFGPGTRLTVL.

This clone was seen at least ten times. This chain links TRBV6-2 or TRBV6-3 with TRBJ2-7, with D possibly being TRBD2 (5 bases). This CDR3 region has 14 residues. Trimming took off 5 bases at V and 2 bases at J, with 13 bases between the two ends. The germline V gene has CDR1 MNHEY and CDR2 SVGEGT. CDR3 in DNA: TGTGCCAGCAGTCTAGCAATTGTCCCCTACGAGCAGTACTTC. It yields the protein CASSLAIVPYEQYF.

There are many counts of this clone. The chain is built from TRBV4-2 and TRBJ2-1; 7 positions match TRBD2. The CDR3 sequence is 17 residues long. The junction had 9 bases not matched to a gene; V was cut back by 0 bases and J by 4 bases. CDR1 is LGHNA and CDR2 is YNFKEQ in the germline V gene. The DNA for the CDR3 is TGTGCCAGCAGCCAAGAGAGGGCCAGCGGGAAATACAATGAGCAGTTCTTC. As protein: CASSQERASGKYNEQFF.

This clone was seen repeatedly, ten times or more. The gene calls are TRBV12-3 or TRBV12-4 and TRBJ2-7; D possibly corresponds to TRBD2 (6 bases). Trimming left V 5 bases short and J 3 bases short, with 11 bases between. The CDR3 loop spans 13 amino acids. This CDR3 reads CASSPRRDYEQYF. The CDR3 coding sequence is TGTGCCAGCAGTCCCCGGAGGGACTACGAGCAGTACTTC.